This T cell receptor (beta chain) was found in a study of blood T cells in healthy people across ages. From germline, CDR1 is SGHDT and CDR2 YYEEEE. This CDR3 region has 16 residues. V dropped 2 bases and J dropped 2 bases, with 17 bases sitting between them. Alongside a J-beta primer mix, a sample-barcoded 5' primer served in a second PCR lasting about 7 to 12 cycles. The yield of each sample was at least 2.5 million CDR3-containing paired-end reads. TCRdb independently ran MiXCR on the 5' RACE reads; one entry per CDR3 protein. Of around 1,500,000 distinct CDR3 sequences listed, about 28% are singletons.

This TCR derives from a woman aged 25-40 years in good health. The rearrangement uses TRBV5-6 and TRBJ2-7; a possible D gene is TRBD2 (6 bases). Sequenced input: blood. The CDR3 loop reads CASSLYDGTGTYEQYF. The CDR3 region has the DNA TGTGCCAGCAGCTTATACGACGGGACTGGGACCTACGAGCAGTACTTC.